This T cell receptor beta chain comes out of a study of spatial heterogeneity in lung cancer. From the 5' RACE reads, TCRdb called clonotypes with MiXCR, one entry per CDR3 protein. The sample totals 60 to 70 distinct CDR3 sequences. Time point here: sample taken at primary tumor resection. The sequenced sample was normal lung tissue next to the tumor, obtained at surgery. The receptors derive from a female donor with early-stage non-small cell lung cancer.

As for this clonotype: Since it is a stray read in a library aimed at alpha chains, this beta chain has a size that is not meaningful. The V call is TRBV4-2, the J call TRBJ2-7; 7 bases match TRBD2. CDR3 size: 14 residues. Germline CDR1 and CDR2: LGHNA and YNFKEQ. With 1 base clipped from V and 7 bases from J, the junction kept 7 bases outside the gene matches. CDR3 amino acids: CASSQGVQRGEQYF. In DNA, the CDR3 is TGTGCCAGCAGCCAAGGCGTCCAGCGGGGTGAGCAGTACTTC.